This TCR beta chain was recorded in a study of PD-L1 blockade in urothelial cancer. Study overall: Atezolizumab 1,200 mg was given intravenously every 3 weeks, starting 2014. About 90% of the roughly 29 patients were males with bladder-origin urothelial cancer. Specimens of blood held a median count of roughly 150,000 T cells.

Data came from immunoSEQ multiplex PCR; TCRdb stores just in-frame clones and leaves some out. The data hold 100,000 to 150,000 clones, with about 82% observed a single time. Trimming removed 4 bases at V and 5 bases at J, with 9 bases between. CDR3 length: 12 residues. From germline, CDR1 is MNHNY and CDR2 SVGAGI (reference sequence). Time point of the sample: peripheral blood 6 weeks after treatment start. All patients carried locally advanced or metastatic urothelial carcinoma. Sequencing used PBMCs, obtained around atezolizumab (anti-PD-L1) treatment. V gene TRBV6-6 combines with J gene TRBJ2-7; a possible D gene is TRBD1 (6 bases). This clonotype was obtained from a man aged 50-60 years with urothelial cancer. CDR3: CASSFTGNEQYF. The CDR3 region has the DNA TGTGCCAGCAGTTTTACAGGGAACGAGCAGTACTTC.